Described below is a single TCR beta chain sequence and its context. Its matching antigen is unknown. Here the CDR3 omits its conserved ending phenylalanine or tryptophan, so a read error is the likely source. This sample is part of a study of tumor-infiltrating lymphocytes in primary liver carcinoma. Study-wide findings and caveats: Whereas tumor region pairs overlapped more, tumor-adjacent and tumor-blood pairs overlapped less. A fraction of only about 7-25% of top clones appeared in all five tumor regions.

Total RNA (around 500 ng) served as template for TCR beta cDNA synthesis primed by a constant-region primer. A slightly modified ARM-PCR protocol with three nested multiplex PCR rounds produced these TCR beta libraries. A C-beta reverse primer was combined with TRBV1-TRBV30 forward primers in the first two PCR rounds, and each round had around 10 cycles. TCRdb reanalysed the multiplex PCR reads using MiXCR and keeps one entry per CDR3 protein. There are about 50,000 distinct CDR3 sequences in the sample; roughly 80% occur only once, and roughly 25% lies in the top ten. Germline V gene sequence: CDR1 SGHNT, CDR2 YENEEA. CDR3 length equals 13 residues. Germline trimming cut 10 bases from V and 1 base from J; bases unmatched to any gene: 7. Joint extraction of RNA and DNA used roughly 20-33 mg of bulk tissue that was unsorted.

The clonotype originates from a man aged 40-49 years with primary liver carcinoma and hepatitis B virus infection. This chain links TRBV11-3 with TRBJ2-7, with 7 bases aligning to TRBD1. Specimen: liver tumor tissue from sampling region 5. The subset here: tumor region T5, tumor centre. CDR3 loop: CANIVGQSYEQYL. The CDR3 DNA reads as TGTGCCAACATCGTGGGACAGTCCTACGAGCAGTACCTC.